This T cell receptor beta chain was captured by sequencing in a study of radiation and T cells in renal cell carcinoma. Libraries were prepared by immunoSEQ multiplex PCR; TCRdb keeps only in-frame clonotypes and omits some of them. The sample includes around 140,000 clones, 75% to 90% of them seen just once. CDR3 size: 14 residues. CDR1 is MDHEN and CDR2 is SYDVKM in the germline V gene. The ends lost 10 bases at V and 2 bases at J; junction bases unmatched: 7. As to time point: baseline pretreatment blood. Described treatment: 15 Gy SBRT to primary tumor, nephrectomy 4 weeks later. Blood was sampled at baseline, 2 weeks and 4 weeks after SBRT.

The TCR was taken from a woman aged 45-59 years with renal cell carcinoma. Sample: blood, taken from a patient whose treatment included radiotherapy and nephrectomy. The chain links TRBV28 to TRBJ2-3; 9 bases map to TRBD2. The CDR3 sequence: CATKTSGLTDTQYF. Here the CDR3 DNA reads TGTGCCACCAAGACTAGCGGACTCACAGATACGCAGTATTTT. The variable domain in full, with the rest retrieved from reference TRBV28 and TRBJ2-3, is DVKVTQSSRYLVKRTGEKVFLECVQDMDHENMFWYRQDPGLGLRLIYFSYDVKMKEKGDIPEGYSVSREKKERFSLILESASTNQTSMYLCATKTSGLTDTQYFGPGTRLTVL.